This TCR beta chain was sequenced for a study of blood T cells in healthy people across ages. The CDR3 sequence is 14 residues long. Germline CDR1 reads DFQATT; CDR2 reads SNEGSKA (reference sequence). Trimming pared 6 bases from V and 0 bases from J, leaving 12 bases between. A second roughly 6 to 12 cycle PCR used barcoded and J-beta primers. From each sample, at least 3 million paired-end reads containing CDR3 were obtained. From the 5' RACE reads, TCRdb called clonotypes with MiXCR, one entry per CDR3 protein. This sample has over 1,200,000 distinct CDR3 sequences; approximately 59% occur once, and the top ten carry 5.5% to 8%.

Sequencing was performed on blood. This chain links TRBV20-1 with TRBJ1-3, with a possible D match to TRBD1 (5 bases). The sequence came from a man between 18 and 29 years old in good health. The CDR3: CSAADSTSGNTIYF. The CDR3 bases are TGCAGTGCCGCTGACAGTACCTCTGGAAACACCATATATTTT.